A selection of T cell receptor beta chains follows, all from one sample in a study of human T cells and chemical hapten exposure. A single record per CDR3 protein comes from TCRdb applying MiXCR to the RACE reads. This sample has roughly 260,000 distinct CDR3 sequences, with more than 6.5% found just once. The sample here was whole blood, taken in connection with sensitization to the hapten diphenylcyclopropenone (DPC). The receptor set was obtained from a woman aged 40 to 55 with alopecia areata. Some clones in this sample may be carry-over from other donors' samples. CDR3s include the opening cysteine and the closing phenylalanine or tryptophan. A D gene is named only where the DNA matches it firmly. Clone size is shown for a subset of rows, as once, few, many or a class of expanded clone.

j_call v_call clone_size d_call cdr3_nt cdr3_aa
TRBJ2-7 TRBV7-9 few . TGTGCCAGCAGCCTCTTAGGGGGGACTTACGAGCAGTACTTC CASSLLGGTYEQYF
TRBJ2-7 TRBV19 . TRBD2 TGTGCCAGTCACAGACTAGCGCGAACCTACGAGCAGTACTTC CASHRLARTYEQYF
TRBJ2-1 TRBV12-3/TRBV12-4 few TRBD2 TGTGCCAGCAGTTTAAACCTATTGTGGACTAGCGAGGACAATGAGCAGTTCTTC CASSLNLLWTSEDNEQFF
TRBJ1-4 TRBV5-5 few TRBD1 TGTGCCAGCAGCTTGGGAGACAGGGGGCATGAAAAACTGTTTTTT CASSLGDRGHEKLFF
TRBJ2-7 TRBV6-4 . TRBD1 TGTGCCAGTAGGACAGGGAGCCACGAGCAGTACTTC CASRTGSHEQYF
TRBJ2-4 TRBV13 . TRBD2 TGTGCCAGCAGCTCCGGACTAGGCAACATTCAGTACTTC CASSSGLGNIQYF
TRBJ2-2 TRBV29-1 . . TGCAGCGTTGTGGCAGGGGGGTACACCGGGGAGCTGTTTTTT CSVVAGGYTGELFF
TRBJ1-5 TRBV12-3/TRBV12-4 . . TGTGCCAGCAGTTTACTTGGGATTGGGCAGATTAATCAGCCCCAGCATTTT CASSLLGIGQINQPQHF
TRBJ2-3 TRBV7-3 . . TGTGCCAGCAGCTTGAGTCCAGGGACTTTGAGCACAGATACGCAGTATTTT CASSLSPGTLSTDTQYF
TRBJ2-1 TRBV12-3/TRBV12-4 . TRBD2 TGTGCCAGCAGTTCCACCGGGACTAGCGGGTACAATGAGCAGTTCTTC CASSSTGTSGYNEQFF
TRBJ2-4 TRBV12-3/TRBV12-4 few . TGTGCCAGCAAAGGGTCAGCCAAAAACATTCAGTACTTC CASKGSAKNIQYF
TRBJ2-2 TRBV11-2 . . TGTGCCAGCAGGCTGGTCAGGGGATGGACCGGGGGGCTGTTTTTT CASRLVRGWTGGLFF
TRBJ1-4 TRBV7-8 . . TGTGCCAGCAGCCCCCGGGCGACAGCTAAAGAAAAACTGTTTTTT CASSPRATAKEKLFF
TRBJ2-3 TRBV27 . . TGTGCCAGCCGCTCCTCTCAAACAGATACGCAGTATTTT CASRSSQTDTQYF
TRBJ2-1 TRBV7-6 . . TGTGCCAACAGCCTGCCTAGAGGTGAGCAGTTCTTC CANSLPRGEQFF
TRBJ2-5 TRBV7-9 few . TGTGCCAGCAGCCCGGAGGGGGCCGCGTGGACCCAGTACTTC CASSPEGAAWTQYF
TRBJ2-3 TRBV29-1 few . TGCAGCGTTGAAAGGGACCGACGCACAGATACGCAGTATTTT CSVERDRRTDTQYF
TRBJ2-5 TRBV6-1 few TRBD1 TGTGCCAGCAGTGACCCACCCGGGACAGGGGGGGAGACCCAGTACTTC CASSDPPGTGGETQYF
TRBJ1-2 TRBV28 few TRBD1 TGTGCCAGCCTCGGACAGGGAACCTATGGCTACACCTTC CASLGQGTYGYTF
TRBJ2-2 TRBV6-6 . . TGTGCCAGCCGAACGAGGGCGGTGTCCGGGGAGCTGTTTTTT CASRTRAVSGELFF
TRBJ2-7 TRBV6-2/TRBV6-3 . . TGTGCCAGCAGCTACGACTGTCGGTCTGTAAACGAGCAGTACTTC CASSYDCRSVNEQYF
TRBJ2-1 TRBV4-3 few TRBD2 TGCGCCAGCAGCCTGAACATAGCGGGAGATATCTACAATGAGCAGTTCTTC CASSLNIAGDIYNEQFF
TRBJ2-3 TRBV6-5 once . TGTGCCAGCAGTTACCCTGGTCGTCGGGACGGGACAGATACGCAGTATTTT CASSYPGRRDGTDTQYF
TRBJ1-5 TRBV28 few . TGTGCCAGCAGGGGCGGTCATAGCAATCAGCCCCAGCATTTT CASRGGHSNQPQHF
TRBJ2-1 TRBV6-2/TRBV6-3 few TRBD2 TGTGCCAGCAGGCAGATGCTAGCGGGGCTGGGGCAGTTCTTC CASRQMLAGLGQFF
TRBJ2-1 TRBV6-5 few TRBD2 TGTGCCAGCAGTCTAGCGGGAGAGAACAATGAGCAGTTCTTC CASSLAGENNEQFF
TRBJ1-2 TRBV20-1 few . TGCAGTGCTAGAATCAGGAACTATGGCTACACCTTC CSARIRNYGYTF
TRBJ2-6 TRBV6-5 many TRBD2 TGTGCCAGCAAAGCGGGGCGGGAGACTGGGGCCAACGTCCTGACTTTC CASKAGRETGANVLTF
TRBJ2-1 TRBV25-1 few TRBD2 TGTGCCAGCAGCATACTAGCGGGGCTCTACAATGAGCAGTTCTTC CASSILAGLYNEQFF
TRBJ1-5 TRBV7-6 . . TGTGCCAGCAGCTTAGCTTCGAGGCAGGGGCGCAATCAGCCCCAGCATTTT CASSLASRQGRNQPQHF
TRBJ2-7 TRBV11-2 few . TGTGCCAGCAGCTTCCCCCACTCTCCAAGCTCCTACGAGCAGTACTTC CASSFPHSPSSYEQYF
TRBJ1-5 TRBV28 few . TGTGCCAGCAGTTTACGGCTTCCCGGGGGGCCCCAGCATTTT CASSLRLPGGPQHF
TRBJ1-5 TRBV29-1 . TRBD1 TGCAGCGTCTCTCTTTCTGGACAGGGGGATCAGCCCCAGCATTTT CSVSLSGQGDQPQHF
TRBJ2-5 TRBV10-3 few TRBD2 TGTGCCATCAGTGAACCCGGGAGGGCCGGAGAGACCCAGTACTTC CAISEPGRAGETQYF
TRBJ2-1 TRBV28 few TRBD2 TGTGCCAGCAGGAGCTGGACTAGCGGGAAAATGAATGAGCAGTTCTTC CASRSWTSGKMNEQFF
TRBJ2-3 TRBV2 . TRBD2 TGTGCCAGCAGTGAGGTGGGACTAGCCCCAGATACGCAGTATTTT CASSEVGLAPDTQYF
TRBJ1-1 TRBV5-6 many . TGTGCCAGCAGCGGAGTGGCAGCGAACACTGAAGCTTTCTTT CASSGVAANTEAFF
TRBJ1-1 TRBV18 many . TGTGCCAGCTCACCACGGGGAGGATCAGCCCTTTATAGGAACACTGAAGCTTTCTTT CASSPRGGSALYRNTEAFF
TRBJ2-5 TRBV24-1 . . TGTGCCACCAGTGATTCCGGGGGCTCCCACCCTCAGACCCAGTACTTC CATSDSGGSHPQTQYF
TRBJ2-7 TRBV6-2/TRBV6-3 few TRBD1 TGTGCCAGCAGTTCCACCCGGGACAGTCAGCAGTACTTC CASSSTRDSQQYF
TRBJ2-6 TRBV6-5 many . TGTGCCAGCAGTTATCGGCGGGCTGGGGCCAACGTCCTGACTTTC CASSYRRAGANVLTF
TRBJ2-3 TRBV29-1 many . TGCAGCGTTGCGGGAGACAGGGACCCAGATACGCAGTATTTT CSVAGDRDPDTQYF
TRBJ2-1 TRBV6-1 few . TGTGCCAGCACTGGGGGCGGTAGGTCTGGCGGGAGCTCCTACAATGAGCAGTTCTTC CASTGGGRSGGSSYNEQFF
TRBJ2-4 TRBV7-9 . TRBD2 TGTGCCAGCAGTACACCGGGACTAGCGTTCAAAAACATCCAGTACTTC CASSTPGLAFKNIQYF
TRBJ1-3 TRBV4-3 few . TGCGCCAGCAGCCAAGGTGAAGACAGGATGTACGGGAACACCATATATTTT CASSQGEDRMYGNTIYF
TRBJ1-1 TRBV12-3/TRBV12-4 few TRBD1 TGTGCCAGCAGTCCGGGACAGTTCAACACTGAAGCTTTCTTT CASSPGQFNTEAFF
TRBJ1-5 TRBV7-2 few . TGTGCCAGCAGCTTAGGTCAGGGACGAAATCAGCCCCAGCATTTT CASSLGQGRNQPQHF